This TCR beta chain was captured in a study of blood T cells in healthy people across ages (dated by TCRdb to the mid-2010s). For the wider study: In model experiments, template switching captured about one uniquely barcoded TCR beta cDNA molecule for every two T cells. The study measured age-related changes in TCR beta repertoire diversity using deep sequencing normalized with unique cDNA molecular identifiers. Donors were grouped into four age groups: young (average approximately 15 years), middle-aged (about 38), aged (roughly 62) and long-lived (over 80). To avoid experimental bias, donors of different ages were spread randomly across the sequencing lanes. Using the same blood draw, the study looked at two additional independent replicas of 1 million unique cDNA reads for two donors, one aged 18 to 30 and the other aged 80 or older.

Notes on this clonotype: The antigen it binds to is not known. No base-level quality is on record; no much larger clone is a single base apart.

General findings and caveats noted by the study authors: There was a strong correlation between observed TCR beta diversity and the percentage of naive T cells measured by flow cytometry. Conclusive comparison of naive and antigen-experienced compartments was prevented by the profiling of bulk unsorted PBMCs. Observed TCR beta diversity per million T cells fell roughly linearly with age, and a significant reduction was already apparent by age around 44. Total diversity estimates from one million sequenced T cells were considered lower bounds and underestimates. Because donor CMV infection status was unknown, age-related changes in expanded clonotypes were potentially confounded. Compared with the aged group, the long-lived group had more naive CD4+ T cells, fewer expanded clones and increased TCR diversity, suggesting age selection.

The library was obtained by 5' RACE. Instrument on record: Illumina HiSeq 2500. A second PCR of about 7 to 12 cycles was run with a J-beta primer mix and a sample-barcoded 5' primer. Each TCR beta cDNA molecule received a unique molecular identifier from a template-switch 5' adaptor carrying 12 random nucleotides. Each sample yielded at least 2.5 million CDR3-containing paired-end reads. All of the RNA was converted into first-strand cDNA using the Mint cDNA synthesis kit, with a TRBC-specific oligonucleotide serving as the primer. Following uracil-DNA glycosylase treatment, a first 18-cycle PCR with universal primers M1SS and BC2_uni_R was performed on all cDNA. The source study handled its data this way. Each sample was normalized by randomly selecting 1 million high-quality reads, each carrying a distinct molecular identifier. Reads sharing molecular identifiers were discarded rather than binned into consensus sequences. MiTCR, set to a Q25 quality threshold and the strictest error-elimination algorithm, was used for CDR3 identification, clonotype clustering and error correction. A nonparametric unseen species model using Euler transformation provided a lower-bound estimate of total TCR beta diversity. The public sequencing data were trimmed at Q25 with fastp and processed into clonotypes with MiXCR by TCRdb, which kept only in-frame beta chains. Rows with one shared CDR3 protein collapse into an entry with the most common genes and DNA. None of the V and J calls come from the authors' own analysis; TCRdb made them. In this sample the table shows about 680,000 distinct CDR3 sequences, roughly 49% of which occur a single time. In total, the top ten clones hold roughly a third of the sample.

The donors were a few dozen Caucasian individuals from Russia, aged roughly 6 to 100 years, who were systemically healthy. Roughly 9.5 milliliters of peripheral blood were drawn from each donor into EDTA-treated Vacutainer tubes. Ficoll-Paque density-gradient centrifugation was used to isolate PBMCs, with at least 6.5 million per sample. Trizol reagent was used to extract total RNA from the PBMCs, yielding at least 5 micrograms per sample. The percentages of naive CD45RAhigh/CD27high T cells were determined by flow cytometry on a PBMC aliquot from every donor. Based on the germline V gene (reference sequence), the CDR1 and CDR2 sequences are DFQATT and SNEGSKA. The trim is 4 bases for V and 4 bases for J, with a gap of 14 bases between the germline ends. Spanning cysteine to phenylalanine, the CDR3 consists of 14 amino acids. Only CDR3 DNA is held: 42 bases, read in frame from base 1.

Recombination linked TRBV20-1 to TRBJ2-1; the D segment could be TRBD2, given 6 matching bases. Material for sequencing was blood. This TCR came from a woman aged 55-69 years in good health. CDR3 reads: CSAMISGVYNEQFF. The nucleotides read TGCAGTGCTATGATTAGCGGAGTTTACAATGAGCAGTTCTTC.